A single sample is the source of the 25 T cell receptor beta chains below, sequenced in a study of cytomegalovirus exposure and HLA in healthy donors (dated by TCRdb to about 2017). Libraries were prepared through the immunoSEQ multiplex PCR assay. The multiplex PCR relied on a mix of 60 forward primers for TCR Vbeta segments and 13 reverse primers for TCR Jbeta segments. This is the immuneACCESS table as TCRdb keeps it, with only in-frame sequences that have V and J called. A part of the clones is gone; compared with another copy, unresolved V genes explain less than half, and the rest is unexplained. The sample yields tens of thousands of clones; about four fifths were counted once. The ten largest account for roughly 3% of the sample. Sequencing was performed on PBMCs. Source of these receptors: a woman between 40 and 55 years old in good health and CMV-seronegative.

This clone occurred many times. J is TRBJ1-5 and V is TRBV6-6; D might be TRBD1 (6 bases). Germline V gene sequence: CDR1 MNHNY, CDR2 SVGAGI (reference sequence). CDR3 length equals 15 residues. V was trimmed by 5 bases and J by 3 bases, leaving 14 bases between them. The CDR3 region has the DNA TGTGCCAGCAGTCCCCAGGGGAGAAACAATCAGCCCCAGCATTTT. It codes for CASSPQGRNNQPQHF.

CDR3 region: CAWSRGGTTIGYTF. The CDR3 coding sequence is TGTGCCTGGAGTCGGGGAGGGACAACTATCGGCTACACCTTC. The V and J genes are TRBV30 and TRBJ1-2; a possible D gene is TRBD1 (6 bases). The CDR3 runs 14 residues. V shed 2 bases and J shed 8 bases, with 18 bases lying between them. In germline, CDR1 is GTSNPN, CDR2 SVGIG (reference sequence). The variable domain in full, with the rest retrieved from reference TRBV30 and TRBJ1-2, is SQTIHQWPATLVQPVGSPLSLECTVEGTSNPNLYWYRQAAGRGLQLLFYSVGIGQISSEVPQNLSASRPQDRQFILSSKKLLLSDSGFYLCAWSRGGTTIGYTFGSGTRLTVV.

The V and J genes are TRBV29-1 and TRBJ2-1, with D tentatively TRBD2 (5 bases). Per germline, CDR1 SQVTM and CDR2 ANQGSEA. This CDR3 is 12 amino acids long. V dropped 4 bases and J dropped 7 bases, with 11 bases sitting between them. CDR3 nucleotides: TGCAGCGTTGTACGGGATGGAAATGAGCAGTTCTTC. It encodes CSVVRDGNEQFF.

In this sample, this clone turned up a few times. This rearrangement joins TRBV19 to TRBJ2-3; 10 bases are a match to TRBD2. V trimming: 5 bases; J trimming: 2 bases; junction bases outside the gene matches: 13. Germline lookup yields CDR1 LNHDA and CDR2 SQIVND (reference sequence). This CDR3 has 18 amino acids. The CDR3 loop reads CASSLRDPGLAPTDTQYF. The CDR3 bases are TGTGCCAGTAGTCTCCGCGACCCGGGACTAGCGCCCACAGATACGCAGTATTTT.

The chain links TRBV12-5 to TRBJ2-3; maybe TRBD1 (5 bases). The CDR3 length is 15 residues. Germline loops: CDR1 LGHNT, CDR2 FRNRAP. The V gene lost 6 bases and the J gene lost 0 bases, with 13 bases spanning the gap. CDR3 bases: TGTGCTAGTGGCTACGGACAAGTAAGCACAGATACGCAGTATTTT. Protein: CASGYGQVSTDTQYF.

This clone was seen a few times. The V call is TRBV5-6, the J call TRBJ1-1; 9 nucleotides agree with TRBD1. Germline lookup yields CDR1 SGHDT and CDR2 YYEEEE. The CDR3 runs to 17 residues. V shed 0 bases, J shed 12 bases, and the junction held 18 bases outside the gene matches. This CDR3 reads CASSLVPGQGVSGSPFF. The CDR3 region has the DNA TGTGCCAGCAGCTTGGTCCCGGGACAGGGAGTTTCAGGGTCGCCTTTCTTT.

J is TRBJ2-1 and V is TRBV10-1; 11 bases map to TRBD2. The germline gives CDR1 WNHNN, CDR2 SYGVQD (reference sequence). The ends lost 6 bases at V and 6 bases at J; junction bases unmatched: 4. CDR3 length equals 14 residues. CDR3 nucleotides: TGCGCCAGCAGGACTAGCGGGAAGTTCAATGAGCAGTTCTTC. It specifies CASRTSGKFNEQFF.

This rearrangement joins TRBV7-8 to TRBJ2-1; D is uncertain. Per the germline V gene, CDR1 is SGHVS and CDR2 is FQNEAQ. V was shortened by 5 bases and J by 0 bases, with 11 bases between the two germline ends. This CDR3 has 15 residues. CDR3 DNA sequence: TGTGCCAGCAGCAGAGTTACGAGCTCCTACAATGAGCAGTTCTTC. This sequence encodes CASSRVTSSYNEQFF.

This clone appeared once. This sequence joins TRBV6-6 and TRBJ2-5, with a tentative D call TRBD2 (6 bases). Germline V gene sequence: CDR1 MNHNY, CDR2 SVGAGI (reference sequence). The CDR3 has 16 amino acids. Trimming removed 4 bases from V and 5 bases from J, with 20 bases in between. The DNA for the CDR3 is TGTGCCAGCAGTTCCCCCCGGTCCTGGGGGGAGGAGACCCAGTACTTC. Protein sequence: CASSSPRSWGEETQYF.

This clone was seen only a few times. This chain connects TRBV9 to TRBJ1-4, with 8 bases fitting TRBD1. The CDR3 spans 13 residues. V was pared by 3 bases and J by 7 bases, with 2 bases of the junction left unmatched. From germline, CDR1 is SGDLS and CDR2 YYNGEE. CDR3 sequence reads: CASSGTGSEKLFF. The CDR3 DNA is TGTGCCAGCAGCGGGACAGGGAGTGAAAAACTGTTTTTT.

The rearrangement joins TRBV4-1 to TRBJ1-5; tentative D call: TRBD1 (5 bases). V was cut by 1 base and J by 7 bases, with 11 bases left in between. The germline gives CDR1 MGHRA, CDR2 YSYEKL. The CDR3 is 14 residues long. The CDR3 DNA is TGCGCCAGCAGCCAAGGGGGGGGTCTGCAGCCCCAGCATTTT. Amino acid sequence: CASSQGGGLQPQHF.

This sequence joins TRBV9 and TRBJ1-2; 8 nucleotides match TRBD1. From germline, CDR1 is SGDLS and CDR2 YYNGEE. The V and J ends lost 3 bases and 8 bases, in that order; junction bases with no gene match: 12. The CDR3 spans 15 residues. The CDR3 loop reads CASSATGGSPRGYTF. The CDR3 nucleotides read TGTGCCAGCAGCGCCACAGGGGGATCCCCCCGGGGCTACACCTTC.

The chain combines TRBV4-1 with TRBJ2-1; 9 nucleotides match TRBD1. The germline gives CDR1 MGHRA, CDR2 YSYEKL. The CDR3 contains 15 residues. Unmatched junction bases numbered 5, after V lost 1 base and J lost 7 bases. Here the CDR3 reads CASSQVGQGGNEQFF. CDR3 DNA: TGCGCCAGCAGCCAAGTGGGACAGGGAGGTAATGAGCAGTTCTTC.

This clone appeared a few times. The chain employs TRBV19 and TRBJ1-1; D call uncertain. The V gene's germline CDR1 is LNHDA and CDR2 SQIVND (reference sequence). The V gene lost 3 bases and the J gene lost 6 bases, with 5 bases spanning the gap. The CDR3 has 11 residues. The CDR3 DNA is TGTGCCAGTAGTATCCAGTCTGAAGCTTTCTTT. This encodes CASSIQSEAFF.

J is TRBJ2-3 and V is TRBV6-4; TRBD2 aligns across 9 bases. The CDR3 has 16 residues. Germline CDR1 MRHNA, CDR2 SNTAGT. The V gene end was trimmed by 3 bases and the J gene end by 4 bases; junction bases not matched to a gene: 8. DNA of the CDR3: TGTGCCAGCAGTGAAGGGGCGGGAGGGCTCTCAGATACGCAGTATTTT. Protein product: CASSEGAGGLSDTQYF.

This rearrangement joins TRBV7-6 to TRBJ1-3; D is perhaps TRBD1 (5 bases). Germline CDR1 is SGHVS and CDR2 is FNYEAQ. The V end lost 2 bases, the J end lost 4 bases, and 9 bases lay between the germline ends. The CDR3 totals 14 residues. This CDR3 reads CASSLPGSGNTIYF. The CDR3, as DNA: TGTGCCAGCAGCTTACCAGGGTCCGGAAACACCATATATTTT.

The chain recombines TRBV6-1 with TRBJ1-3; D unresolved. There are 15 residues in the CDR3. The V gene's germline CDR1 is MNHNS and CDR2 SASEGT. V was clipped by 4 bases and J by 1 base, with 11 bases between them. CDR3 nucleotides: TGTGCCAGCAGTGTGGAGGGTTCGTCTGGAAACACCATATATTTT. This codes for CASSVEGSSGNTIYF.

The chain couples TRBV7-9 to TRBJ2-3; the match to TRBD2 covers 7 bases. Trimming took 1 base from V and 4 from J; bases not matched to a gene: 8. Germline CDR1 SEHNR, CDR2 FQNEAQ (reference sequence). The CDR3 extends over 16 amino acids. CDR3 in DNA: TGTGCCAGCAGCTTAGTGCGGGAGTGGTTTTCAGATACGCAGTATTTT. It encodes CASSLVREWFSDTQYF.

The CDR3 DNA reads TGCAGTGCTCCTTACAGGGGGGAAGCTTTCTTT. Translated, it gives CSAPYRGEAFF. The chain employs TRBV20-1 and TRBJ1-1, with 8 bases identical to TRBD1. The CDR3 has 11 residues. The V segment lost 5 bases and the J segment 8 bases; nucleotides outside the gene matches: 4. Germline V gene lookup returns CDR1 DFQATT and CDR2 SNEGSKA (reference sequence).

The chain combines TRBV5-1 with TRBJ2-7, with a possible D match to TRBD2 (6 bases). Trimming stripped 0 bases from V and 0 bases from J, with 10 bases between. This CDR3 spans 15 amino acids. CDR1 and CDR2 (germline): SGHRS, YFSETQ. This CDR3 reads CASSLVVGGSYEQYF. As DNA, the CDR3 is TGCGCCAGCAGCTTGGTAGTCGGGGGCTCCTACGAGCAGTACTTC.

CDR3 coding DNA: TGTGCCAGCTCAGCCAGATGGGAAGGACTAGCGGATTCCTACAATGAGCAGTTCTTC. It codes for CASSARWEGLADSYNEQFF. This chain connects TRBV18 to TRBJ2-1, with 10 bases lining up with TRBD2. The CDR3 has 19 amino acids. V lost 5 bases to trimming and J lost 1 base; unmatched junction nucleotides: 14. Germline CDR1 reads KGHSH; CDR2 reads LQKENI. Using reference TRBV18 and TRBJ2-1 for the parts outside the CDR3, the full variable domain is NAGVMQNPRHLVRRRGQEARLRCSPMKGHSHVYWYRQLPEEGLKFMVYLQKENIIDESGMPKERFSAEFPKEGPSILRIQQVVRGDSAAYFCASSARWEGLADSYNEQFFGPGTRLTVL.

The CDR3 region has the DNA TGTGCCAGCAGCCCCGGACTAGCGGTGAACACCGGGGAGCTGTTTTTT. Amino acid sequence: CASSPGLAVNTGELFF. The rearrangement links TRBV9 to TRBJ2-2, with TRBD2 identical over 10 bases. Germline CDR1 reads SGDLS; CDR2 reads YYNGEE. The CDR3 consists of 16 residues. Unmatched junction bases numbered 4, after V lost 4 bases and J lost 1 base.

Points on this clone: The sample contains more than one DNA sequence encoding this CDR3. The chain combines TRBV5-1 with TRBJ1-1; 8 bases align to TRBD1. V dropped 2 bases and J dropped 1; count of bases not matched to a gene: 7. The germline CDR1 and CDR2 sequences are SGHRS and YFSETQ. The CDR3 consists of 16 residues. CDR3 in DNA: TGCGCCAGCAGCTTAACGGGACAGGCGACGAACACTGAAGCTTTCTTT. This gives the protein CASSLTGQATNTEAFF.

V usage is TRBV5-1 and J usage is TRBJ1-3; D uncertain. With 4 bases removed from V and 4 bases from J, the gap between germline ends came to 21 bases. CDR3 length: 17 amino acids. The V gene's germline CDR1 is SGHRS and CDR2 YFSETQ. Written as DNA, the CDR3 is TGCGCCAGCAGCCTCGACGGACTACATTCCCCCGGAAACACCATATATTTT. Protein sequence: CASSLDGLHSPGNTIYF.

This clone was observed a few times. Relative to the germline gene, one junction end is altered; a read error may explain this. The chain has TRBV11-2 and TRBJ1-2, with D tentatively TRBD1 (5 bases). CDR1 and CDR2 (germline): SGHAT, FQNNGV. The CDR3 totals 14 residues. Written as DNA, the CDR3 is TGCGCCAGCAGCCAAGATCGCCTTACAGGCGGCTACACCTTC. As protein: CASSQDRLTGGYTF.